The clone carrying this T cell receptor beta chain was observed many times. Its antigen is unknown. The data belong to a study of breast tumors, draining lymph nodes, adjacent tissues. Findings of the study overall: Tumor and nontumor repertoires were significantly more similar in luminal-like than in basal-like breast cancer. Most tumor T cells seemingly derive from lymph node, then expand in tumor. Tumors had less TCR diversity than lymph nodes, more than nontumor tissue. The lymph node origin of tumor T cells was framed as consistent with a hypothesis, not demonstrated.

Using its own MiXCR run on the multiplex PCR reads, TCRdb lists one record per CDR3 protein. The sample records 20,000 or so distinct CDR3 sequences, 43% being singletons. Trimming took off 6 bases at V and 0 bases at J, with 6 bases between the two ends. The V gene's germline CDR1 is SNHLY and CDR2 FYNNEI. There are 14 residues in the CDR3. The chain joins TRBV2 to TRBJ2-6; possibly TRBD1 for D (6 bases). The sequence derives from a female donor with breast cancer. Some clones in this sample may be carry-over from other donors' samples. Sequencing was carried out using breast tumor tissue. Written as DNA, the CDR3 is TGTGCCAGCAGGGACAGCTCTGGGGCCAACGTCCTGACTTTC. Its translation is CASRDSSGANVLTF.